These 25 T cell receptor beta chains originate from one sample sequenced in a study of lymphopenia after photon versus proton radiotherapy. Profiled with immunoSEQ multiplex PCR; TCRdb holds only in-frame clones, not every one. Among approximately 53,000 clones listed, about 92% were seen once. Sequencing used peripheral blood, obtained from a patient treated with photon-based radiotherapy. Receptor source: a woman aged 40 to 49 with cholangiocarcinoma.

This chain uses TRBV27 with TRBJ1-2, with D possibly being TRBD1 (5 bases). The CDR3 extends over 15 amino acids. Germline V gives CDR1 MNHEY, CDR2 SMNVEV (reference sequence). V lost 5 bases and J lost 2, with 15 bases in between. The CDR3 loop reads CASSPWGGPNYGYTF. For the CDR3, the DNA is TGTGCCAGCAGTCCCTGGGGGGGTCCCAACTATGGCTACACCTTC.

J is TRBJ1-4 and V is TRBV6-1; D is unclear. CDR1 MNHNS and CDR2 SASEGT come from the germline V gene. The V end was cut by 6 bases, the J end by 5 bases, with 10 bases between. CDR3 size: 13 residues. CDR3 in DNA: TGTGCCAGCAGCTTCCCCAGCAATGAAAAACTGTTTTTT. It encodes CASSFPSNEKLFF.

The rearrangement joins TRBV2 to TRBJ2-1; D remains ambiguous. Trimming took 4 bases from V and 1 from J, leaving 5 bases between them. From germline, CDR1 is SNHLY and CDR2 FYNNEI. The CDR3 sequence is 13 residues long. The CDR3 nucleotides read TGTGCCAGCAGTGTAGGGTCCTACAATGAGCAGTTCTTC. It codes for CASSVGSYNEQFF.

CDR3 in DNA: TGTGCCAGCAGTTTATATCAGGGTAATTCACCCCTCCACTTT. Protein: CASSLYQGNSPLHF. The chain recombines TRBV27 with TRBJ1-6, with D maybe TRBD1 (5 bases). Germline V gives CDR1 MNHEY, CDR2 SMNVEV (reference sequence). Deletions cut 1 base from V and 6 bases from J, with 7 bases between. CDR3 length: 14 residues.

V and J are TRBV28 and TRBJ2-4; 14 bases agree with TRBD2. Looked up from germline, CDR1 is MDHEN and CDR2 is SYDVKM. The CDR3 has 14 residues. Trimming at V came to 5 bases and at J to 9 bases, leaving 3 bases not matched to a gene. DNA for the CDR3: TGTGCCAGCAGTCCCGGGACTAGCGGGAGCATTCAGTACTTC. It specifies CASSPGTSGSIQYF.

The CDR3 sequence is CASSLGDRGNRAFF. The CDR3 nucleotides are TGCGCCAGCAGCTTGGGGGACAGGGGAAATCGGGCTTTCTTT. This chain links TRBV5-1 with TRBJ1-1; 10 positions match TRBD1. V dropped 0 bases and J dropped 11; count of bases not matched to a gene: 7. CDR1 and CDR2 (germline): SGHRS, YFSETQ. This CDR3 is 14 amino acids long.

The chain carries TRBV19 and TRBJ1-2, with 7 bases that match TRBD1. This CDR3 comprises 11 residues. The V gene's germline CDR1 is LNHDA and CDR2 SQIVND (reference sequence). The J segment lost 3 bases and the V segment lost 9 bases, leaving 1 base of the junction unmatched. CDR3 nucleotide sequence: TGTGCCAGCGGACAGGACTATGGCTACACCTTC. Translated: CASGQDYGYTF.

The chain employs TRBV6-5 and TRBJ2-7; 12 positions match TRBD2. This CDR3 contains 14 residues. Germline V gene lookup returns CDR1 MNHEY and CDR2 SVGAGI. The J segment lost 2 bases and the V segment lost 6 bases, leaving 2 bases of the junction unmatched. In nucleotides, the CDR3 is TGTGCCAGCAGGACTAGCGGGGGACCCTACGAGCAGTACTTC. It specifies CASRTSGGPYEQYF.

In nucleotides, the CDR3 is TGTGCCAGCAGCTTAGGCAAGAACACTGAAGCTTTCTTT. It is translated as CASSLGKNTEAFF. V and J are TRBV7-3 and TRBJ1-1; D remains ambiguous. CDR3 length equals 13 residues. Germline V lookup: CDR1 SGHTA, CDR2 FQGTGA. Trimming removed 2 bases at V and 1 base at J, with 5 bases between.

The rearrangement links TRBV7-9 to TRBJ2-1; a possible D gene is TRBD1 (5 bases). The CDR3 covers 16 residues. Trimming removed 4 bases from V and 10 bases from J, with 23 bases in between. Germline CDR1 is SEHNR and CDR2 is FQNEAQ (reference sequence). The CDR3 coding sequence is TGTGCCAGCAGCTATTCTGGGGCACTCCGTATCGGCGAGCAGTTCTTC. It yields the protein CASSYSGALRIGEQFF. Full variable domain (rest looked up from reference TRBV7-9 and TRBJ2-1): DTGVSQNPRHKITKRGQNVTFRCDPISEHNRLYWYRQTLGQGPEFLTYFQNEAQLEKSRLLSDRFSAERPKGSFSTLEIQRTEQGDSAMYLCASSYSGALRIGEQFFGPGTRLTVL.

The chain has TRBV6-6 and TRBJ2-7, with D perhaps TRBD1 (5 bases). Per germline, CDR1 MNHNY and CDR2 SVGAGI (reference sequence). The CDR3 totals 13 residues. The V end lost 6 bases, the J end lost 1 base, and 10 bases lay between the germline ends. CDR3 sequence: CASSSTGSYEQYF. DNA for the CDR3: TGTGCCAGCAGCTCCACAGGTTCCTACGAGCAGTACTTC.

This clone was seen only once. The rearrangement links TRBV2 to TRBJ1-1; D may be TRBD1 (6 bases). The length of the CDR3 is 17 residues. Trimming cost V 1 base and J 8 bases, with 23 bases left between them. Germline V CDR1 and CDR2: SNHLY, FYNNEI. The DNA of the CDR3 is TGTGCCAGCAGTGAAGGCACCCCTTTGGGGGGCGATTTGGAAGCTTTCTTT. It encodes CASSEGTPLGGDLEAFF.

The V and J genes are TRBV6-1 and TRBJ1-6; weak D call: TRBD1 (5 bases). Germline CDR1 reads MNHNS; CDR2 reads SASEGT. This CDR3 region has 15 residues. Trimming pared 3 bases from V and 8 bases from J, leaving 14 bases between. The CDR3 DNA is TGTGCCAGCAGTGAGCGGGGCCGGAATGATTCACCCCTCCACTTT. Translation: CASSERGRNDSPLHF.

This clone appeared a few times. The chain has TRBV11-1 and TRBJ1-3; D is uncertain. Per the germline V gene, CDR1 is SGHAT and CDR2 is FQDESV (reference sequence). The CDR3 loop spans 13 amino acids. The V end lost 5 bases, the J end lost 7 bases, and 12 bases lay between the germline ends. CDR3 sequence: CASSPDNGNTIYF. DNA of the CDR3: TGTGCCAGCAGCCCCGACAACGGCAACACCATATATTTT.

The chain uses TRBV6-5 and TRBJ1-2; TRBD1 agrees at 10 bases. Per the germline V gene, CDR1 is MNHEY and CDR2 is SVGAGI. The V segment lost 8 bases and the J segment 8 bases; nucleotides outside the gene matches: 8. The CDR3 is 13 amino acids. The CDR3 DNA reads as TGTGCCAGCTGCCGGGACAGGGGCCAAGGCTACACCTTC. Its protein is CASCRDRGQGYTF.

On this clone: The junction and the germline gene differ at one end; a read error may be behind it. The genes are TRBV7-7 and TRBJ2-3, with 7 bases identical to TRBD2. This CDR3 spans 17 amino acids. From germline, CDR1 is SSHAT and CDR2 FNYEAQ (reference sequence). CDR3 amino acids: CASSLSGRAPPADTQYF. The CDR3 DNA follows: TGTGCTAGCAGCTTAAGTGGGAGGGCCCCCCCGGCAGATACGCAGTATTTT. Filled out from reference TRBV7-7 and TRBJ2-3, the complete variable domain reads GAGVSQSPRYKVTKRGQDVTLRCDPISSHATLYWYQQALGQGPEFLTYFNYEAQPDKSGLPSDRFSAERPEGSISTLTIQRTEQRDSAMYRCASSLSGRAPPADTQYFGPGTRLTVL.

CDR3 amino acids: CASSPGTSNTEAFF. DNA for the CDR3: TGTGCCAGCAGTCCCGGGACCTCGAACACTGAAGCTTTCTTT. The chain links TRBV6-5 to TRBJ1-1; TRBD1 is a possible D gene (5 bases). In germline, CDR1 is MNHEY, CDR2 SVGAGI. V dropped 5 bases and J dropped 1 base, with 11 bases sitting between them. The CDR3 length is 14 residues.

The V gene is TRBV27, the J gene TRBJ2-7, with 8 bases matching TRBD1. With 2 bases clipped from V and 3 bases from J, the junction kept 6 bases outside the gene matches. Germline V gives CDR1 MNHEY, CDR2 SMNVEV (reference sequence). The CDR3 contains 15 residues. The CDR3 here is CASSLAGGRFYEQYF. CDR3 sequence (DNA): TGTGCCAGCAGTTTAGCAGGGGGCAGATTCTACGAGCAGTACTTC.

This chain links TRBV19 with TRBJ1-2, with D possibly matching TRBD1 (5 bases). Germline V lookup: CDR1 LNHDA, CDR2 SQIVND (reference sequence). The CDR3 has 17 amino acids. V lost 7 bases, J lost 4 bases, and 25 bases lay in between. The CDR3 here is CASNSPLGGTPVYGYTF. DNA of the CDR3: TGTGCCAGTAATTCTCCATTGGGGGGGACGCCCGTCTATGGCTACACCTTC.

The rearrangement links TRBV5-6 to TRBJ2-7; D is undetermined. This CDR3 region has 12 residues. Deletions cut 4 bases from V and 3 bases from J, with 8 bases between. Germline V gene sequence: CDR1 SGHDT, CDR2 YYEEEE. The DNA for the CDR3 is TGTGCCAGCAGCCTCGGCGGCTACGAGCAGTACTTC. This translates into CASSLGGYEQYF.

The chain uses TRBV28 and TRBJ2-1, with D perhaps matching TRBD1 (6 bases). V lost 6 bases to trimming and J lost 4 bases, with 16 bases between them. Germline V gives CDR1 MDHEN, CDR2 SYDVKM. The CDR3 sequence is 15 residues long. The CDR3 sequence is CASRRRDTIYNEQFF. CDR3 bases: TGTGCCAGCAGGCGACGGGACACCATTTACAATGAGCAGTTCTTC.

The J gene is TRBJ2-5, the V gene TRBV7-9; no reliable D call. Germline assignment: CDR1 SEHNR and CDR2 FQNEAQ (reference sequence). Between the trimmed V and J ends, which lost 6 bases and 1 base, there was a span of 3 bases. This CDR3 is built from 11 residues. CDR3 nucleotides: TGTGCCAGCAGGAGCCAAGAGACCCAGTACTTC. It translates to CASRSQETQYF.

V gene TRBV18 combines with J gene TRBJ2-1, with 7 positions matching TRBD2. Germline V gene lookup returns CDR1 KGHSH and CDR2 LQKENI. After removal of 3 bases from V and 1 base from J, the junction contained 3 bases not matched to a gene. The CDR3 loop spans 15 amino acids. This CDR3 reads CASSPDGRSYNEQFF. DNA for the CDR3: TGTGCCAGCTCACCCGACGGGAGGTCCTACAATGAGCAGTTCTTC.

This chain joins TRBV27 and TRBJ1-2; 9 positions agree with TRBD1. The V gene's germline CDR1 is MNHEY and CDR2 SMNVEV (reference sequence). The V segment lost 1 base and the J segment 7 bases; nucleotides outside the gene matches: 4. CDR3 size: 14 residues. The CDR3 region has the DNA TGTGCCAGCAGTTTATTAGGACAGGGGCTTGGCTACACCTTC. Translated, it gives CASSLLGQGLGYTF.

The chain has TRBV18 and TRBJ1-1; D remains ambiguous. The CDR3 runs 14 residues. V was pared by 0 bases and J by 1 base, with 6 bases between. Looked up from germline, CDR1 is KGHSH and CDR2 is LQKENI. The chain's CDR3 is CASSPPSQNTEAFF. The CDR3 DNA sequence: TGTGCCAGCTCACCACCCTCCCAGAACACTGAAGCTTTCTTT.